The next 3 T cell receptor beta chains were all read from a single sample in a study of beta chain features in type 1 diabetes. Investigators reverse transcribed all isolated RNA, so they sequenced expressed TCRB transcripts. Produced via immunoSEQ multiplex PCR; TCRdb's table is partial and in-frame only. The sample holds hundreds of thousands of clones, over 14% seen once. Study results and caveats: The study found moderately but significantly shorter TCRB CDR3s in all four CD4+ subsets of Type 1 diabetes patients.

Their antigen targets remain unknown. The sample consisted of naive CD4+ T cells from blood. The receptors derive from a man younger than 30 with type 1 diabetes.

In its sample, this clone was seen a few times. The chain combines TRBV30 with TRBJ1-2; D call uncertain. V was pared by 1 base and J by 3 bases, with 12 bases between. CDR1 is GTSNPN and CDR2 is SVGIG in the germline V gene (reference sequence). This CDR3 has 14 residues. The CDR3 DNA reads TGTGCCTGGAGTGACTCTGCGGAGGACTATGGCTACACCTTC. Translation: CAWSDSAEDYGYTF.

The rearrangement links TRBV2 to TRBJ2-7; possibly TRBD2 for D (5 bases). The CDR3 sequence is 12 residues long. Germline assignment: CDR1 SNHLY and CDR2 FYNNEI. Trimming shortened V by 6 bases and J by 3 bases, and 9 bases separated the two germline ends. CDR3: CASRPRDYEQYF. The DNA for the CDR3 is TGTGCCAGCAGGCCCCGGGACTACGAGCAGTACTTC.

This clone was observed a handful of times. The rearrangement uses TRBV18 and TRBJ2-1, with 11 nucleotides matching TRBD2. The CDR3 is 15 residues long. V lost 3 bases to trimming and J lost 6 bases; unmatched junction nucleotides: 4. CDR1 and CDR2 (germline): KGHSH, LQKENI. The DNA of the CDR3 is TGTGCCAGCTCACCTGGGACTAGCGGAGCCAATGAGCAGTTCTTC. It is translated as CASSPGTSGANEQFF.